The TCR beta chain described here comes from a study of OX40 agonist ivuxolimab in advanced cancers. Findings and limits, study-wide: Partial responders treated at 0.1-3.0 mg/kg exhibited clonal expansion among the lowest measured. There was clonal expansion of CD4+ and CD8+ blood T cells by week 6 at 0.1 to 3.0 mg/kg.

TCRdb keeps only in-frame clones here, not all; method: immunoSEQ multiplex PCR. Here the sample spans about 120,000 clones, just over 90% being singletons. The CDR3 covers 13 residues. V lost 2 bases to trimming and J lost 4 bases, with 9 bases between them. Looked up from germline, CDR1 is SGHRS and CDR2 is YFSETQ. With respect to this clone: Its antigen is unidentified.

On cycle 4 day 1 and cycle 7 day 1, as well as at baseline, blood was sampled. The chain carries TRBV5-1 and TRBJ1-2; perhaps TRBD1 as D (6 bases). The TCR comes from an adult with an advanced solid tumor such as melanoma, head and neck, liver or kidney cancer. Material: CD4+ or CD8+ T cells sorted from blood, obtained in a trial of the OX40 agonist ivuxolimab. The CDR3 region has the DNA TGCGCCAGCAGCTTAGGACAGCTCTATGGCTACACCTTC. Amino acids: CASSLGQLYGYTF.